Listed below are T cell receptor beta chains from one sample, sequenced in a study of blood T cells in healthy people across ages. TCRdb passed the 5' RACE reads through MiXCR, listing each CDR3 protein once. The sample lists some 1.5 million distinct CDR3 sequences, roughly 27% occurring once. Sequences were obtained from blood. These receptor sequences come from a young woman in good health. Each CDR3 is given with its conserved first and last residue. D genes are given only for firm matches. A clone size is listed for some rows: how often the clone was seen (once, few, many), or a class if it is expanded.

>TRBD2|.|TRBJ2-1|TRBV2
TGTGCCACCAAGAGCGGGGGGGCCGGGTCCTACAATGAGCAGTTCTTC
CATKSGGAGSYNEQFF
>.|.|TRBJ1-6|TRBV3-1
TGTGCCAGCAGCCTGACACGGAATTCACCCCTCCACTTT
CASSLTRNSPLHF
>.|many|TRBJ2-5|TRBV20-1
TGCAGTGCTAGAAGGGAGGCAGGGGGCCAAGAGACCCAGTACTTC
CSARREAGGQETQYF
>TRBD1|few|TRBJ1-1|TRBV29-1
TGCAGCGCTCGGACAGGCGGGACAGGTGAAGCTTTCTTT
CSARTGGTGEAFF
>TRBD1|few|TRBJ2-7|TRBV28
TGTGCCAGCAGTCCGGGACAGGGGTTTGCGTACTTC
CASSPGQGFAYF
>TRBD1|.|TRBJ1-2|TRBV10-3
TGTGCCATCAGTGAAACAGGGGAGAATGGCTACACCTTC
CAISETGENGYTF
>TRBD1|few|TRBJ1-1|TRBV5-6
TGTGCCAGCAGCGGACGGACAGGGGCCGGAACTGAAGCTTTCTTT
CASSGRTGAGTEAFF
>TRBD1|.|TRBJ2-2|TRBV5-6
TGTGCCAGCAGCACCCCGACAGGGGGCTCTCGTGGGGAGCTGTTTTTT
CASSTPTGGSRGELFF
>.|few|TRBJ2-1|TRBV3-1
TGTGCCAGCAGCCAAGTAAACTACAATGAGCAGTTCTTC
CASSQVNYNEQFF
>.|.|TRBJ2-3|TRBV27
TGTGCCAGCAGTACCTCCGGGACGACCAGCACAGATACGCAGTATTTT
CASSTSGTTSTDTQYF